This note documents a single TCR beta chain sequence. Sequencing used immunoSEQ multiplex PCR; TCRdb keeps in-frame clones, though not all of them. The data contain more than 95,000 clones, over 90% of them singletons. The data are from a study of siplizumab effects on memory and regulatory T cells. The V end was cut by 4 bases, the J end by 5 bases, with 15 bases between. The germline V gene has CDR1 SGHRS and CDR2 YFSETQ. CDR3 length: 14 amino acids. The sample taken for sequencing was Tregs sorted from blood. The TCR was taken from a human donor in good health. This chain connects TRBV5-1 to TRBJ2-5, with a tentative D call TRBD2 (5 bases). In DNA form, the CDR3 reads TGCGCCAGCAGCCGCACCCGGGGTTTGGAGACCCAGTACTTC. Protein sequence: CASSRTRGLETQYF.